This TCR beta chain was observed in a study of OX40 agonist ivuxolimab in advanced cancers. At the level of the study: Patients were about 83% male with ages roughly 20 to 80, mean about 65. A history of anti-PD-1, anti-PD-L1 or anti-CTLA-4 therapy was acceptable, and 40% to 45% had some. Partial responses were achieved by three patients, one with hepatocellular carcinoma and two with cutaneous melanoma.

The CDR3 totals 16 residues. Per the germline V gene, CDR1 is SGHKS and CDR2 is YYEKEE (reference sequence). V was cut by 1 base and J by 0 bases, with 11 bases left in between. Patients who had autoimmune disease history or got systemic immunosuppression were left out. Assay used: immunoSEQ multiplex PCR; TCRdb lists only in-frame clones, some missing. The sample records more than 60,000 clones, 85% to 90% being singletons. The V call is TRBV5-5, the J call TRBJ1-3; D unclear. The specimen was CD4+ or CD8+ T cells sorted from blood, collected in a trial of the OX40 agonist ivuxolimab. The source is an adult with an advanced solid tumor such as melanoma, head and neck, liver or kidney cancer. The CDR3 region has the DNA TGTGCCAGCAGCTTGTCCCCCAGTAACTCTGGAAACACCATATATTTT. Amino acid sequence: CASSLSPSNSGNTIYF.